This TCR beta chain was documented in a study of blood T cells in healthy people across ages. Using a J-beta primer mix together with a sample-barcoded 5' primer, a second PCR was run for about 7 to 12 cycles. Using its own MiXCR run on the 5' RACE reads, TCRdb lists one record per CDR3 protein. The table records 1 million or so distinct CDR3 sequences, around 25% of them present only once. Donor samples were obtained from healthy Caucasian individuals from Russia, aged roughly 6 to 90. Peripheral blood from each donor was collected in a volume of about 10 milliliters. Study-level points and caveats: Getting older went along with TCR beta diversity per million T cells dropping roughly linearly.

Per germline, CDR1 SQVTM and CDR2 ANQGSEA. CDR3 length: 13 amino acids. About this clonotype itself: The target antigen is unknown.

The same sample was also studied in work on T cells of mothers and their children. As reported in that work: Comparable shaping of TCR recombination output by thymic selection was observed in related and unrelated pairs.

The clonotype comes from a girl aged 2 to 10 in good health. Sequenced material: blood. This chain joins TRBV29-1 and TRBJ2-1, with 11 bases matching TRBD2. The DNA matches TRBJ2-5 better at its end, which makes the J call doubtful. The CDR3 DNA follows: TGCAGCGTACTAGCGGGAGTATCGGAGACCCAGTACTTC. As protein: CSVLAGVSETQYF.